One T cell receptor beta chain is described in this entry. This CDR3 region has 14 residues. Germline V CDR1 and CDR2: SGDLS, YYNGEE. V lost 3 bases and J lost 2, with 12 bases in between. The data belong to a study of blood T cell repertoires in COVID-19. Looking at the study overall: Sites in the United States, Italy and Spain provided acute and convalescent COVID-19 samples. Sample material is recorded as cDNA or gDNA derived from T cells, B-cell-depleted T cells, or PBMCs.

Under the authors' procedure: Nucleated cell counts were estimated from reference gene primer amplification. TCRdb keeps only in-frame clones here, not all; method: immunoSEQ multiplex PCR. That table gives V, J and clone size, and the DNA gave D and trimming. The table records approximately 5,900 clones, around 91% of them present only once. This TCR derives from a human donor in a cohort sampled during active COVID-19. V gene TRBV9 combines with J gene TRBJ2-7; weak D call: TRBD2 (6 bases). Sequenced: peripheral blood. CDR3 nucleotide sequence: TGTGCCAGCAGCGCCCAGACGGGAGCCTACGAGCAGTACTTC. It yields the protein CASSAQTGAYEQYF.